This T cell receptor (beta chain) was recovered during a study of T cells in Graves' hyperthyroidism and ophthalmopathy. The wider study: Blood from the periphery was taken at initial diagnosis, before any treatment. Overall study findings and caveats: Blood also showed most of the thyroid clonotypes that were expanded above 0.001. Progression to ophthalmopathy was predicted a median of approximately 6.4 months early.

The CDR3 is made up of 14 amino acids. The germline CDR1 and CDR2 sequences are MNHEY and SMNVEV (reference sequence). Trimming shortened V by 6 bases and J by 1 base, and 12 bases separated the two germline ends. As regards this clonotype: Its antigen is not known.

The study included ophthalmopathy patients with Clinical Activity Score at least 3, NOSPECS grade at least 4 and duration under 3 months. Researchers took RNA transcripts and amplified the TCR beta CDR3 regions from them. HTBI primers drove first-round RT-PCR of the TCR CDR3. TCRdb ran MiXCR on the multiplex PCR reads and lists one entry per CDR3 protein. Altogether approximately 250,000 distinct CDR3 sequences are present, approximately 24% being singletons, with the ten largest covering around 32%. This TCR was recovered from a woman aged 40 to 49 with Graves' ophthalmopathy. The sequenced sample consisted of blood. The V call is TRBV27, the J call TRBJ1-2; TRBD1 is a possible D gene (6 bases). CDR3 loop: CASSPTGHNYGYTF. The DNA for the CDR3 is TGTGCCAGCAGCCCAACGGGACATAACTATGGCTACACCTTC.